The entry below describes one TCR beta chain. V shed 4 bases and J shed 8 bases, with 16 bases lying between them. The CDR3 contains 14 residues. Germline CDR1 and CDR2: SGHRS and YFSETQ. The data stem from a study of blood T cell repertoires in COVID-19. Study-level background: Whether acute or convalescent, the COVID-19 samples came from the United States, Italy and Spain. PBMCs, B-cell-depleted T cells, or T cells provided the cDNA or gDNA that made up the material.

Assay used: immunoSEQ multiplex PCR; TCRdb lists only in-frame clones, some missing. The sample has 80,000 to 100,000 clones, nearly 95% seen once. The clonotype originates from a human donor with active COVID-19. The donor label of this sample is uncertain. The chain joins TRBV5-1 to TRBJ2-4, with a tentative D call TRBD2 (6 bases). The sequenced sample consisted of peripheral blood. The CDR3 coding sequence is TGCGCCAGCAGCAGTAGCGGCCCAAACGACATTCAGTACTTC. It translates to CASSSSGPNDIQYF.